This TCR beta chain was recorded in a study of shared clonotypes between healthy human individuals. Turning to the study itself: Donors had three CD4 naive, three CD4 memory, two CD8 naive and one CD8 memory plate apiece. Overall study findings and caveats: Non-shared clonotypes showed lower generation probabilities than clonotypes common to all four donors.

The CDR3 consists of 14 residues. Germline lookup yields CDR1 SGHRS and CDR2 YFSETQ. Trimming shortened V by 3 bases and J by 5 bases, and 12 bases separated the two germline ends. Approximately 30,000 T cell genomes (roughly 220 ng DNA) went into each sorted-subset replicate. Libraries were prepared by immunoSEQ multiplex PCR; TCRdb keeps only in-frame clonotypes and omits some of them. The sample yields around 100,000 clones, about 70% seen once. With respect to this clone: Its antigen is unidentified.

The V gene is TRBV5-1, the J gene TRBJ2-1, with D possibly TRBD1 on 5 matching bases. The receptor was isolated from a woman in her 30s in good health. Sample: memory CD8+ T cells sorted from blood. As for subset: CD45RO+ cells pooled with CCR7-negative TemRA cells. The CDR3 protein is CASSSRQKNNEQFF. The CDR3 nucleotides are TGCGCCAGCAGCTCGAGACAGAAGAACAATGAGCAGTTCTTC. The full variable domain, in which reference TRBV5-1 and TRBJ2-1 provide the parts outside the CDR3, is KAGVTQTPRYLIKTRGQQVTLSCSPISGHRSVSWYQQTPGQGLQFLFEYFSETQRNKGNFPGRFSGRQFSNSRSEMNVSTLELGDSALYLCASSSRQKNNEQFFGPGTRLTVL.